Listed here are 8 T cell receptor beta chains from one sample, sequenced in a study of shared T cell receptors in the human thymus. Assay used: immunoSEQ multiplex PCR; TCRdb lists only in-frame clones, some missing. Of hundreds of thousands of clones in the sample, about 80% were seen once. A further study also used this sample, focusing on human thymus T cells.

What was sequenced was thymocytes. The receptor set was obtained from a boy younger than two with a congenital heart defect.

This rearrangement joins TRBV4-3 to TRBJ2-3, with a weak D call TRBD1 (6 bases). Germline V gene lookup returns CDR1 LGHNA and CDR2 YSLEER. CDR3 length: 15 amino acids. Trimming stripped 1 base from V and 4 bases from J, with 12 bases between. CDR3 loop: CASSQAGRGADTQYF. For the CDR3, the DNA is TGCGCCAGCAGCCAAGCCGGCAGGGGTGCAGATACGCAGTATTTT.

J is TRBJ1-2 and V is TRBV30, with a tentative D call TRBD1 (5 bases). The V end was cut by 0 bases, the J end by 7 bases, with 9 bases between. Germline CDR1 reads GTSNPN; CDR2 reads SVGIG (reference sequence). The CDR3 length is 12 residues. This CDR3 reads CAWSVWGVGYTF. The CDR3 DNA is TGTGCCTGGAGTGTATGGGGCGTTGGCTACACCTTC.

CDR3 DNA: TGTGCCAGTAGTATAGGCCGGGGGTGTGAGGTGCAGTATTTT. Protein sequence: CASSIGRGCEVQYF. The chain has TRBV19 and TRBJ2-3; D is possibly TRBD2 (6 bases). The germline V gene encodes CDR1 LNHDA and CDR2 SQIVND (reference sequence). CDR3 length: 14 amino acids. V was pared by 1 base and J by 11 bases, with 16 bases between.

V and J are TRBV27 and TRBJ1-2, with TRBD1 matching over 9 bases. Germline assignment: CDR1 MNHEY and CDR2 SMNVEV (reference sequence). CDR3 length: 14 residues. After removal of 7 bases from V and 8 bases from J, the junction contained 11 bases not matched to a gene. The CDR3 nucleotides are TGTGCCAGCACTACGACGGGGACAGGGCACGGCTACACCTTC. It codes for CASTTTGTGHGYTF.

The genes are TRBV7-9 and TRBJ1-5, with TRBD1 matching 7 bases. CDR1 and CDR2 (germline): SEHNR, FQNEAQ (reference sequence). This CDR3 has 14 residues. V lost 5 bases and J lost 3; bases outside the gene matches: 4. The CDR3 sequence: CASSLTGFNQPQHF. CDR3 nucleotides: TGTGCCAGCAGCCTGACAGGGTTCAATCAGCCCCAGCATTTT. The full variable domain, in which reference TRBV7-9 and TRBJ1-5 provide the parts outside the CDR3, is DTGVSQNPRHKITKRGQNVTFRCDPISEHNRLYWYRQTLGQGPEFLTYFQNEAQLEKSRLLSDRFSAERPKGSFSTLEIQRTEQGDSAMYLCASSLTGFNQPQHFGDGTRLSIL.

The rearrangement links TRBV4-3 to TRBJ2-5, with a possible D match to TRBD2 (5 bases). CDR3 size: 13 residues. Trimming took 4 bases from V and 3 from J, leaving 9 bases between them. Germline loops: CDR1 LGHNA, CDR2 YSLEER. The chain's CDR3 is CASSPGLKETQYF. The CDR3, as DNA: TGCGCCAGCAGCCCCGGACTTAAAGAGACCCAGTACTTC.

This sequence joins TRBV11-2 and TRBJ1-2; the match to TRBD1 covers 7 bases. The CDR3 sequence is 13 residues long. The V gene end was trimmed by 2 bases and the J gene end by 8 bases; junction bases not matched to a gene: 5. Germline V lookup: CDR1 SGHAT, CDR2 FQNNGV. As DNA, the CDR3 is TGTGCCAGCAGCTTACCGACAGGGCAGGGCTACACCTTC. It yields the protein CASSLPTGQGYTF.

There are a few counts of this clone. This rearrangement joins TRBV11-2 to TRBJ2-7; 8 nucleotides line up with TRBD2. V dropped 4 bases and J dropped 3; count of bases not matched to a gene: 14. There are 17 residues in the CDR3. CDR1 is SGHAT, CDR2 FQNNGV, per germline. CDR3 coding DNA: TGTGCCAGCAGCTCAGACCCCCCAACTAGCGGAGTCTACGAGCAGTACTTC. It translates to CASSSDPPTSGVYEQYF.